These T cell receptor beta chains were read from a single sample in a study of CD8+ T cells in alopecia areata. Clones were sequenced by immunoSEQ multiplex PCR, and TCRdb holds only the in-frame ones, with some missing. The sample shows 95,000 to 150,000 clones, about 50% of them seen only once. Specimen: CD4+ T cells sorted from blood, collected at week 4, from a patient treated with tofacitinib. The source of these receptors is a human donor with alopecia areata. CDR3s include the opening cysteine and the closing phenylalanine or tryptophan. The D gene is left open where the match is weak. Clone size, where shown, is once, few, many, or a class for clones that have expanded.

v_call	j_call	clone_size	d_call	cdr3_nt	cdr3_aa
TRBV19	TRBJ1-6	few	-	TGTGCCACTTCAACGGGGGGAAATAATTCACCCCTCCACTTT	CATSTGGNNSPLHF
TRBV5-1	TRBJ2-7	-	TRBD2	TGCGCCAGCAGCCACCCTTCCGTTAGCGGGAGCTCCTACGAGCAGTACTTC	CASSHPSVSGSSYEQYF
TRBV9	TRBJ2-6	-	TRBD1	TGTGCCAGCAGCTCGACAGGGGCTGGGGCCAACGTCCTGACTTTC	CASSSTGAGANVLTF
TRBV18	TRBJ2-3	few	TRBD1	TGTGCCAGCTCACCACCGGGACAGAGAGTTCCAGATACGCAGTATTTT	CASSPPGQRVPDTQYF
TRBV2	TRBJ1-6	-	TRBD1	TGTGCCATACGGGACAGGGGGGCACCCCTCCACTTT	CAIRDRGAPLHF
TRBV5-4	TRBJ1-2	-	-	TGTGCCAGCAGCTTTGGCTTTGGGGGACGCTATGGCTACACCTTC	CASSFGFGGRYGYTF
TRBV7-6	TRBJ2-3	once	TRBD2	TGTGCCAGCAGCGCCCGACTAGCGGGAGCCAGAGATACGCAGTATTTT	CASSARLAGARDTQYF
TRBV29-1	TRBJ2-3	few	-	TGCAGCGTGCGGACCCGCACAGATACGCAGTATTTT	CSVRTRTDTQYF
TRBV18	TRBJ2-1	-	TRBD1	TGTGCCAGCTCACCTTTCCGATCGGGACAGAGCTCCTACAATGAGCAGTTCTTC	CASSPFRSGQSSYNEQFF
TRBV30	TRBJ1-2	-	TRBD1	TGTGCCTGGAGTGTACAGGGGGCTGGCTACACCTTC	CAWSVQGAGYTF
TRBV19	TRBJ2-1	many	TRBD1	TGTGCCAGTAGTGCCTCGGACAGGGTCAGGAACAATGAGCAGTTCTTC	CASSASDRVRNNEQFF
TRBV6-5	TRBJ2-7	-	-	TGTGCCAGCAGGCTAGGGGGGAGCTCCTACGAGCAGTACTTC	CASRLGGSSYEQYF
TRBV7-9	TRBJ2-7	few	-	TGTGCCAGCAGCTCCAAGGGACCGGCAGAGCAGTACTTC	CASSSKGPAEQYF